A selection of T cell receptor beta chains follows, all from one sample in a study of blood T cells in healthy people across ages. MiXCR was run by TCRdb on the 5' RACE reads, yielding one entry per CDR3 protein. The table includes about 600,000 distinct CDR3 sequences, around half detected once. The sample consisted of blood. The receptors derive from a man of 80 years or more in good health. Both conserved end residues are part of each CDR3. The order of the fields is V gene, D gene, clone size, J gene, CDR3 protein, CDR3 DNA. D genes are given only for firm matches. Expanded clones are given a class, and other clones once, few, many or no size at all.

TRBV12-3/TRBV12-4,NA,NA,TRBJ2-3,CASSYPGGTDAQYF,TGTGCCAGCAGTTACCCAGGGGGGACAGATGCGCAGTATTTT
TRBV6-5,NA,NA,TRBJ2-7,CANRKASSSEQYF,TGTGCCAACAGGAAGGCCTCCTCCTCCGAGCAGTACTTC
TRBV7-8,NA,few,TRBJ1-6,CASSLRALRSSYNSPLHF,TGTGCCAGCAGCTTGAGGGCCCTCAGGAGCTCCTATAATTCACCCCTCCACTTT
TRBV4-3,NA,NA,TRBJ1-6,CASSLEFSYNSPLHF,TGCGCCAGCAGCCTGGAATTCTCCTATAATTCACCCCTCCACTTT
TRBV9,TRBD2,NA,TRBJ2-2,CASSELAGGPGELFF,TGTGCCAGCAGCGAGCTAGCGGGGGGGCCCGGGGAGCTGTTTTTT
TRBV25-1,TRBD2,NA,TRBJ2-1,CASSEPGTRAQEQFF,TGTGCCAGCAGTGAACCAGGGACTAGGGCCCAGGAGCAGTTCTTC
TRBV28,NA,NA,TRBJ2-4,CASSRQLGQQYF,TGTGCCAGCAGCCGCCAACTAGGACAGCAGTACTTC
TRBV20-1,NA,NA,TRBJ2-2,CSARNGARDTGELFF,TGCAGTGCTAGAAACGGGGCAAGGGACACCGGGGAGCTGTTTTTT
TRBV28,NA,few,TRBJ2-6,CASSLDRRSSGANVLTF,TGTGCCAGCAGTTTGGACAGAAGAAGCTCTGGGGCCAACGTCCTGACTTTC
TRBV28,NA,few,TRBJ2-7,CASSLGGDAYEQYF,TGTGCCAGCAGTTTAGGCGGGGATGCCTACGAGCAGTACTTC
TRBV2,NA,once,TRBJ2-7,CASSENWGNEQYF,TGTGCCAGCAGTGAAAATTGGGGTAACGAGCAGTACTTC
TRBV10-3,TRBD1,few,TRBJ2-5,CAIRPDRGQETQYF,TGTGCCATCAGACCAGACAGGGGGCAAGAGACCCAGTACTTC
TRBV20-1,NA,NA,TRBJ2-1,CSASGLQEEQFF,TGCAGTGCTTCAGGACTGCAAGAAGAGCAGTTCTTC
TRBV20-1,NA,NA,TRBJ1-4,CSASWQGRTTKEKLFF,TGCAGTGCTAGCTGGCAGGGAAGGACGACTAAGGAAAAACTGTTTTTT
TRBV20-1,TRBD2,NA,TRBJ2-7,CSSGRDLYNEQYF,TGCAGTTCCGGGAGGGACCTTTACAATGAGCAGTACTTC
TRBV11-3,TRBD1,NA,TRBJ2-5,CASSPRTGPKGTQYF,TGTGCCAGCAGCCCGAGGACAGGGCCAAAAGGGACCCAGTACTTC
TRBV9,TRBD2,NA,TRBJ2-1,CASSRTSGSSNEQFF,TGTGCCAGCAGCAGGACTAGCGGGAGTTCGAATGAGCAGTTCTTC
TRBV15,TRBD2,NA,TRBJ2-3,CATSRGAGGSTDTQYF,TGTGCCACCAGCAGGGGGGCGGGAGGGAGCACAGATACGCAGTATTTT
TRBV5-6,NA,NA,TRBJ2-3,CASSLAGAGITETQYF,TGTGCCAGCAGCTTGGCCGGCGCCGGGATCACAGAGACGCAGTATTTT
TRBV7-2,NA,once,TRBJ1-1,CASSSATGQQGKAFF,TGTGCCAGCAGCTCAGCTACTGGACAGCAAGGGAAGGCTTTCTTT
TRBV5-1,TRBD1,NA,TRBJ1-2,CASSDGTEDGYTF,TGCGCCAGCAGCGACGGGACAGAGGATGGCTACACCTTC
TRBV2,TRBD1,NA,TRBJ2-7,CASSETGTGAPYEQYF,TGTGCCAGCAGCGAAACTGGGACAGGGGCACCCTACGAGCAGTACTTC
TRBV20-1,TRBD2,few,TRBJ2-3,CSAREGGGPRLAGSRDTQYF,TGCAGTGCTAGAGAGGGGGGGGGCCCCCGACTAGCGGGGTCGAGAGATACGCAGTATTTT
TRBV29-1,NA,few,TRBJ2-5,CSVAGVPEETQYF,TGCAGCGTGGCCGGGGTCCCCGAAGAGACCCAGTACTTC
TRBV6-5,TRBD1,NA,TRBJ2-7,CASTPPGQPYEQYF,TGTGCCAGCACACCTCCGGGACAGCCCTACGAGCAGTACTTC
TRBV7-2,NA,NA,TRBJ2-7,CASSSDWGAFEQYF,TGTGCCAGCAGCTCAGACTGGGGCGCGTTCGAGCAGTACTTC
TRBV27,NA,NA,TRBJ1-5,CASSLVGADQPQHF,TGTGCCAGCAGTTTAGTGGGGGCTGATCAGCCCCAGCATTTT
TRBV25-1,NA,NA,TRBJ2-5,CASKGDSRGETQYF,TGTGCCAGCAAGGGGGACAGTCGGGGGGAGACCCAGTACTTC